The 20 T cell receptor beta chains reported below all come from one sample, sequenced in a study of T-cell memory formation after mild COVID-19. TCRdb called the 5' RACE reads again in MiXCR, with one record for every CDR3 protein. The top ten clones hold 20% to 25% of a sample with roughly 250,000 distinct CDR3 sequences, around 17% of them seen once. The specimen was PBMCs or a T cell subset sorted from them (not recorded which). The receptors shown here come from a man aged 18 to 30 who had mild COVID-19 (a few samples of this study predate the infection). Cell type and time point are not known.

V and J are TRBV7-2 and TRBJ1-2; TRBD1 might be the D (6 bases). The CDR3 runs to 13 residues. Germline lookup yields CDR1 SGHTA and CDR2 FQGNSA. Trimming cost V 4 bases and J 8 bases, with 14 bases left between them. CDR3 sequence: CASSSPGALGYTF. In nucleotides, the CDR3 is TGTGCCAGCAGCTCCCCAGGGGCACTGGGCTACACCTTC.

The chain uses TRBV29-1 and TRBJ1-2, with unresolved D. There are 11 residues in the CDR3. V dropped 4 bases and J dropped 4 bases, with 7 bases sitting between them. Germline lookup yields CDR1 SQVTM and CDR2 ANQGSEA. Here the CDR3 DNA reads TGCAGCGTTGGTGAGGCCTATGGCTACACCTTC. Translated: CSVGEAYGYTF.

The chain employs TRBV12-3 or TRBV12-4 and TRBJ2-5, with a possible D match to TRBD2 (5 bases). Trimming left V 6 bases short and J 5 bases short, with 19 bases between. The length of the CDR3 is 15 residues. The CDR3: CASSTKPRRLETQYF. The CDR3 nucleotides are TGTGCCAGCAGCACAAAACCGAGGAGGTTGGAGACCCAGTACTTC.

The V and J genes are TRBV5-1 and TRBJ2-2, with D possibly matching TRBD1 (6 bases). Looked up from germline, CDR1 is SGHRS and CDR2 is YFSETQ. This CDR3 has 16 amino acids. Deletions cut 2 bases from V and 2 bases from J, with 13 bases between. The CDR3 region has the DNA TGCGCCAGCAGCTTAAACGACAGGTCTAACACCGGGGAGCTGTTTTTT. Encoded protein: CASSLNDRSNTGELFF.

This clonotype was recorded a few times. The chain joins TRBV27 to TRBJ1-5, with a possible D match to TRBD1 (6 bases). CDR1 is MNHEY and CDR2 is SMNVEV in the germline V gene (reference sequence). The CDR3 runs to 14 residues. The ends were cut back, 5 bases at V and 5 bases at J, with 13 bases in the middle. Here the CDR3 DNA reads TGTGCCAGCAGTCCGGCGGGGGGGCATCAGCCCCAGCATTTT. Translation: CASSPAGGHQPQHF.

This clonotype was observed a few times. The V gene is TRBV5-1, the J gene TRBJ2-3; TRBD2 matches 11 bases. The germline gives CDR1 SGHRS, CDR2 YFSETQ. Trimming removed 4 bases from V and 0 bases from J; junction bases left unmatched: 7. The CDR3 length is 17 residues. The CDR3 region has the DNA TGCGCCAGCAGCCCGTACAGGACTAGCGGGAGCACAGATACGCAGTATTTT. It specifies CASSPYRTSGSTDTQYF.

The genes are TRBV7-2 and TRBJ1-5; D might be TRBD1 (5 bases). This CDR3 is 15 amino acids long. The V gene's germline CDR1 is SGHTA and CDR2 FQGNSA. Deletions cut 5 bases from V and 4 bases from J, with 15 bases between. The CDR3 DNA sequence: TGTGCCAGCAGCCTATGGGGGATAGCGAATCAGCCCCAGCATTTT. Its protein product is CASSLWGIANQPQHF. Complete variable domain (other parts from reference TRBV7-2 and TRBJ1-5): GAGVSQSPSNKVTEKGKDVELRCDPISGHTALYWYRQSLGQGLEFLIYFQGNSAPDKSGLPSDRFSAERTGGSVSTLTIQRTQQEDSAVYLCASSLWGIANQPQHFGDGTRLSIL.

This clonotype was found a few times. This chain joins TRBV4-3 and TRBJ2-3; the match to TRBD2 covers 13 bases. Looked up from germline, CDR1 is LGHNA and CDR2 is YSLEER. Losses at the gene ends were 3 bases for V and 6 bases for J; bases not matched to a gene: 3. The CDR3 runs to 15 residues. Here the CDR3 reads CASSQGTSGVDTQYF. In DNA, the CDR3 is TGCGCCAGCAGCCAGGGGACTAGCGGGGTGGATACGCAGTATTTT.

The table lists this clonotype with a few counts. This sequence joins TRBV6-5 and TRBJ1-1; D is unclear. Trimming removed 7 bases at V and 1 base at J, with 4 bases between. From germline, CDR1 is MNHEY and CDR2 SVGAGI. The CDR3 runs 11 residues. CDR3 region: CASTANTEAFF. CDR3 nucleotide sequence: TGTGCCAGCACAGCGAACACTGAAGCTTTCTTT.

This sequence joins TRBV5-1 and TRBJ1-1; D is unresolved. Germline lookup yields CDR1 SGHRS and CDR2 YFSETQ. The CDR3 sequence is 14 residues long. The V gene lost 0 bases and the J gene lost 4 bases, with 10 bases spanning the gap. In DNA form, the CDR3 reads TGCGCCAGCAGCTTGGTCGGTACGGGCACTGAAGCTTTCTTT. Translating gives CASSLVGTGTEAFF.

This clonotype was seen only a few times. The V and J genes are TRBV9 and TRBJ2-7; 7 nucleotides align to TRBD2. The germline gives CDR1 SGDLS, CDR2 YYNGEE. The CDR3 totals 17 residues. The junction had 12 bases not matched to a gene; V was cut back by 0 bases and J by 3 bases. CDR3 region: CASSVGVIGDYIYEQYV. In nucleotides, the CDR3 is TGTGCCAGCAGCGTAGGAGTTATTGGGGACTACATCTACGAGCAGTACGTC.

This chain connects TRBV7-9 to TRBJ1-4; no definite D call. Trimming left V 4 bases short and J 8 bases short, with 17 bases between. CDR1 SEHNR and CDR2 FQNEAQ come from the germline V gene (reference sequence). The CDR3 sequence is 15 residues long. The CDR3 DNA reads TGTGCCAGCAGCTCGTTTGGGAAAGTCGGGGAAAAACTGTTTTTT. Translation: CASSSFGKVGEKLFF.

This clonotype is a singleton in its sample. V and J are TRBV5-1 and TRBJ1-4, with D hard to call. The V end lost 3 bases, the J end lost 8 bases, and 11 bases lay between the germline ends. Germline V gene sequence: CDR1 SGHRS, CDR2 YFSETQ. The CDR3 consists of 13 residues. The CDR3 loop is CASSSYEREKLFF. CDR3 DNA sequence: TGCGCCAGCAGCTCCTATGAGAGGGAAAAACTGTTTTTT. The complete variable domain, with remaining parts taken from reference TRBV5-1 and TRBJ1-4, reads KAGVTQTPRYLIKTRGQQVTLSCSPISGHRSVSWYQQTPGQGLQFLFEYFSETQRNKGNFPGRFSGRQFSNSRSEMNVSTLELGDSALYLCASSSYEREKLFFGSGTQLSVL.

This clonotype was seen more than once but under ten times. The V call is TRBV12-3 or TRBV12-4, the J call TRBJ2-1; unclear D gene. Trimming removed 2 bases at V and 6 bases at J, with 5 bases between. CDR3 size: 12 residues. The CDR3: CASSLTFNEQFF. CDR3 nucleotide sequence: TGTGCCAGCAGTTTAACGTTCAATGAGCAGTTCTTC.

This clonotype was seen only a few times. CDR3 amino acids: CASSQDWSELAGRFSYEQYF. DNA for the CDR3: TGTGCCAGCAGCCAAGATTGGTCCGAACTAGCGGGCAGGTTCTCCTACGAGCAGTACTTC. This rearrangement joins TRBV4-2 to TRBJ2-7, with 9 bases lining up with TRBD2. Germline CDR1 is LGHNA and CDR2 is YNFKEQ. The CDR3 sequence is 20 residues long. The junction had 15 bases not matched to a gene; V was cut back by 0 bases and J by 0 bases.

The chain joins TRBV28 to TRBJ1-6; D is undetermined. The germline gives CDR1 MDHEN, CDR2 SYDVKM. V lost 5 bases and J lost 1, with 9 bases in between. CDR3 length: 15 amino acids. For the CDR3, the DNA is TGTGCCAGCAGTCCTAGGAGATCCTATAATTCACCCCTCCACTTT. Its protein is CASSPRRSYNSPLHF.

The chain employs TRBV3-1 and TRBJ1-2; D is possibly TRBD1 (5 bases). The V end was cut by 2 bases, the J end by 3 bases, with 13 bases between. The CDR3 loop spans 15 amino acids. Germline lookup yields CDR1 LGHDT and CDR2 YNNKEL (reference sequence). The CDR3 region is CASSQHGTDYYGYTF. The CDR3 nucleotides are TGTGCCAGCAGCCAACACGGGACGGACTACTATGGCTACACCTTC.

The rearrangement uses TRBV19 and TRBJ1-1, with D tentatively TRBD1 (5 bases). Between the trimmed V and J ends, which lost 4 bases and 5 bases, there was a span of 11 bases. From germline, CDR1 is LNHDA and CDR2 SQIVND (reference sequence). This CDR3 has 13 amino acids. The CDR3, as DNA: TGTGCCAGTAGTACCTTGGGGGAAACTGAAGCTTTCTTT. Residues: CASSTLGETEAFF.

The chain links TRBV9 to TRBJ2-3; the match to TRBD1 covers 9 bases. Germline lookup yields CDR1 SGDLS and CDR2 YYNGEE. CDR3 length: 14 amino acids. Trimming cost V 6 bases and J 5 bases; bases outside gene matches: 7. As DNA, the CDR3 is TGTGCCAGCACCACCGGGACAGGGAGAGATACGCAGTATTTT. Encoded protein: CASTTGTGRDTQYF.

As DNA, the CDR3 is TGTGCCAGCAGCCAAGTATCTCTAGCGGCAGGGACAGATACGCAGTATTTT. Protein product: CASSQVSLAAGTDTQYF. V is TRBV4-2 and J is TRBJ2-3; 7 nucleotides agree with TRBD2. Germline lookup yields CDR1 LGHNA and CDR2 YNFKEQ. The CDR3 is made up of 17 amino acids. V was clipped by 1 base and J by 3 bases; unmatched bases: 10.